These T cell receptor beta chains were read from a single sample in a study of T-cell memory formation after mild COVID-19. TCRdb called the 5' RACE reads again in MiXCR, with one record for every CDR3 protein. The sample consists of about 350,000 distinct CDR3 sequences, 20% to 25% of them appearing once. The sequencing sample was made of PBMCs or a T cell subset sorted from them (not recorded which). These receptors were taken from a man aged 18 to 29 who had mild COVID-19 (a few samples of this study predate the infection). Cell type and time point are not known. Both conserved end residues are part of each CDR3. A D gene is named only where the DNA matches it firmly. Some rows mark clone size as missing; the rest say once, few, many or name a class of expanded clone.

d_call | clone_size | j_call | v_call | cdr3_aa | cdr3_nt
- | - | TRBJ2-5 | TRBV5-1 | CASKGGNQETQYF | TGCGCCAGTAAAGGGGGGAACCAAGAGACCCAGTACTTC
- | few | TRBJ2-5 | TRBV20-1 | CSAREAQETQYF | TGCAGTGCTCGAGAGGCGCAAGAGACCCAGTACTTC
- | - | TRBJ1-1 | TRBV7-2 | CASSLVPRANTEAFF | TGTGCCAGCAGCTTAGTTCCCAGGGCGAACACTGAAGCTTTCTTT
- | - | TRBJ1-6 | TRBV14 | CASSQDWAVSNSPLHF | TGTGCCAGCAGCCAAGATTGGGCAGTTTCTAATTCACCCCTCCACTTT
- | few | TRBJ1-1 | TRBV4-1 | CASSHRNVGTEAFF | TGCGCCAGCAGCCACCGGAATGTCGGCACTGAAGCTTTCTTT
- | few | TRBJ2-5 | TRBV18 | CASSPRGSDQETQYF | TGTGCCAGCTCCCCAAGAGGGTCTGACCAAGAGACCCAGTACTTC
- | few | TRBJ2-6 | TRBV18 | CASSPSEIDSYLSGANVLTF | TGTGCCAGCTCACCTTCGGAAATCGACAGTTACCTCTCTGGGGCCAACGTCCTGACTTTC
TRBD2 | few | TRBJ2-1 | TRBV20-1 | CSAKPLLAESYNEQFF | TGCAGTGCTAAGCCCCTTCTAGCGGAGTCCTACAATGAGCAGTTCTTC
- | few | TRBJ1-1 | TRBV30 | CAWSGVGMNTEAFF | TGTGCCTGGAGTGGGGTAGGGATGAACACTGAAGCTTTCTTT
TRBD1 | few | TRBJ1-1 | TRBV6-2/TRBV6-3 | CASQERGRTEAFF | TGTGCCAGCCAAGAGAGGGGGCGGACTGAAGCTTTCTTT
- | - | TRBJ2-2 | TRBV20-1 | CSARGRFTGELFF | TGCAGTGCCCGCGGCAGATTCACCGGGGAGCTGTTTTTT
- | few | TRBJ1-2 | TRBV27 | CASSLGPFNYGYTF | TGTGCCAGCAGCTTAGGGCCGTTTAACTATGGCTACACCTTC
TRBD1 | - | TRBJ1-1 | TRBV7-3 | CASSTTGRNTEAFF | TGTGCCAGCAGCACGACAGGGCGGAACACTGAAGCTTTCTTT